The 5 T cell receptor beta chains reported below all come from one sample, sequenced in a study of Ad26.COV2.S vaccination and SARS-CoV-2 variants. The treatment here: 19 received Ad26.COV2.S at low or high dose, single or two shots; 5 received placebo; per-sample allocation not given. Each sample was drawn 63 days after the first injection (of vaccine or placebo). Profiled with immunoSEQ multiplex PCR; TCRdb holds only in-frame clones, not every one. Among some 390,000 clones listed, 75% to 90% were seen once. The sample here was peripheral blood, taken in a trial of Ad26.COV2.S vaccine versus placebo. These receptors came from a person between 18 and 65 years old who received the Ad26.COV2.S COVID-19 vaccine or a placebo.

As regards this clone: The junction differs from germline at one of its ends, possibly a read error. The chain couples TRBV19 to TRBJ2-1; TRBD2 aligns across 7 bases. The CDR3 is 15 amino acids. CDR1 is LNHDA, CDR2 SQIVND, per germline (reference sequence). The CDR3 protein is CASSIGLAVYNEQFF. The DNA for the CDR3 is TGTGCCAGTAGCATAGGGCTAGCGGTATACAATGAGCAGTTCTTC.

CDR3 DNA: TGTGCCAGCAGCTTAATGGGGGGAGCTCCCACAGATACGCAGTATTTT. Translating gives CASSLMGGAPTDTQYF. The rearrangement links TRBV7-3 to TRBJ2-3; D is perhaps TRBD2 (6 bases). Germline loops: CDR1 SGHTA, CDR2 FQGTGA. Trimming pared 1 base from V and 2 bases from J, leaving 13 bases between. This CDR3 region has 16 residues.

The chain uses TRBV15 and TRBJ2-2; D call uncertain. The CDR3 is 14 residues long. CDR1 is LNHNV, CDR2 YYDKDF, per germline (reference sequence). Trimming removed 0 bases at V and 3 bases at J, with 5 bases between. The CDR3: CATSRDLYTGELFF. The DNA of the CDR3 is TGTGCCACCAGCAGAGATCTCTACACCGGGGAGCTGTTTTTT.

The V call is TRBV30, the J call TRBJ2-1; D remains unclear. V was cut by 0 bases and J by 8 bases, with 8 bases left in between. Germline V lookup: CDR1 GTSNPN, CDR2 SVGIG (reference sequence). This CDR3 has 12 residues. DNA of the CDR3: TGTGCCTGGAGTGTAGAGTTGGATGAGCAGTTCTTC. Protein sequence: CAWSVELDEQFF.

The chain has TRBV3-1 (or the pseudogene TRBV3-2) and TRBJ2-2, with 9 bases aligning to TRBD2. V shed 6 bases and J 8 bases; nucleotides not matched to a gene: 13. Germline V gene sequence: CDR1 LGHDT, CDR2 YNNKEL (reference sequence). This CDR3 region has 16 residues. For the CDR3, the DNA is TGTGCCAGCAGACCAATATCAGTAGCGGGAGAGGGGGAGCTGTTTTTT. It specifies CASRPISVAGEGELFF.